This T cell receptor (beta chain) was profiled in a study of cytomegalovirus exposure and HLA in healthy donors. V gave up 2 bases and J gave up 0 bases; unmatched junction bases: 10. The CDR3 consists of 19 residues. Looked up from germline, CDR1 is SGHDT and CDR2 is YYEEEE. Concerning this clone: Its antigen is not known.

General study findings and limits: Common viral pathogens seemed to be connected with several of the most significant clusters, according to a later analysis. It is likely that the observed cluster of highly shared sequence variants was a sequencing artifact.

A multiplex PCR was run with 60 Vbeta primers and 13 Jbeta primers. TCRdb's copy holds only in-frame clones and misses some; the assay was immunoSEQ multiplex PCR. Among about 130,000 clones listed, approximately 82% were seen once. Healthy bone marrow donors made up the donor group. Donors counted as nominally healthy when sampled, yet unrecorded immune exposures were likely. This TCR derives from a boy between 2 and 10 years old in good health and CMV-seronegative. The chain has TRBV5-6 and TRBJ2-3, with 12 bases identical to TRBD2. Material for sequencing was PBMCs. Written as DNA, the CDR3 is TGTGCCAGCAGCTTATTAAGACTAGCGGGAGCAGAAAGCACAGATACGCAGTATTTT. It is translated as CASSLLRLAGAESTDTQYF.